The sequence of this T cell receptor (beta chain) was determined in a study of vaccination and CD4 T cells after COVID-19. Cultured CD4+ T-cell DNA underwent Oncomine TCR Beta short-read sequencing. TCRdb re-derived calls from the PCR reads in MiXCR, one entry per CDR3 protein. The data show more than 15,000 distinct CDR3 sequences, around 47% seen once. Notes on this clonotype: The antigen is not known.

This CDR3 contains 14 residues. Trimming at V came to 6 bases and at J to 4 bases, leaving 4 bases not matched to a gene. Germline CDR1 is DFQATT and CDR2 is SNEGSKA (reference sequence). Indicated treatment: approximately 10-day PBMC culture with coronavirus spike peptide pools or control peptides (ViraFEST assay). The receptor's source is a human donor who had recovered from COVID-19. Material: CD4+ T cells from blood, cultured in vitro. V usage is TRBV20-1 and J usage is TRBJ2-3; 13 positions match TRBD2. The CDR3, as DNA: TGCAGTGCAAAGGGACTAGCGGGATCAGATACGCAGTATTTT. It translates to CSAKGLAGSDTQYF.